The table lists the clone carrying this T cell receptor (beta chain) with a few counts. Its target is unknown. Time point noted: newly diagnosed GD, antithyroid drugs for less than 3 months. Extracted PBMC RNA gave rise to the TCR library. For TCR beta, libraries came from iRepertoire HTBI primers and Arm-PCR of CDR3 regions. MiXCR, applied by TCRdb to the multiplex PCR reads, yields one record per CDR3 protein. This sample has approximately 470,000 distinct CDR3 sequences, with about a sixth found just once. Germline CDR1 and CDR2: MNHNS and SASEGT. V gave up 11 bases and J gave up 6 bases, with 13 bases separating them. The CDR3 covers 12 residues. This entry belongs to a study of regulatory T cells in long-lasting Graves disease. General study results and limits: Less diverse TCR repertoires were seen in persistent Graves' patients than in newly diagnosed ones.

These data also featured in a second study, about T cells in Graves' hyperthyroidism and ophthalmopathy. Per that study: A set of HTBI primers served as the primers for a first-round RT-PCR of the TCR CDR3. Most clonotypes expanded in thyroid above 0.001 were likewise present in blood. Ophthalmopathy stood apart from stable hyperthyroidism in a 13 V-J model.

The V and J genes are TRBV6-1 and TRBJ2-2; TRBD1 might be the D (5 bases). This sequence originates from a man aged 40-50 years with Graves disease. Sequenced material: peripheral blood mononuclear cells (PBMCs), taken at new diagnosis, from a patient treated with antithyroid drugs. The CDR3 DNA sequence: TGTGCCGGGTCAGGGCCCCCCGGGGAGCTGTTTTTT. Protein product: CAGSGPPGELFF.